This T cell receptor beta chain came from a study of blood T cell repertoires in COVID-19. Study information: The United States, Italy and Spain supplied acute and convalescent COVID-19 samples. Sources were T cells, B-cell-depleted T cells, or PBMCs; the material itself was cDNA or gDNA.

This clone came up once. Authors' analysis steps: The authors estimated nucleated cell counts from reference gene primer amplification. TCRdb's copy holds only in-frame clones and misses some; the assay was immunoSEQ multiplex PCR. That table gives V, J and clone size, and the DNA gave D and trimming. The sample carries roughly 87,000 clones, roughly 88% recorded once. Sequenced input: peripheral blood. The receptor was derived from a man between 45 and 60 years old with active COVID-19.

CDR3 coding DNA: TGTGCCATCAGCACAGGGGGCGAAGAGACCCAGTACTTC. Its translation is CAISTGGEETQYF. This chain connects TRBV10-3 to TRBJ2-5; 9 bases are a match to TRBD1. V was pared by 6 bases and J by 3 bases, with 2 bases of the junction left unmatched. Germline assignment: CDR1 ENHRY and CDR2 SYGVKD. The length of the CDR3 is 13 residues.